One sample yielded the 22 T cell receptor beta chains listed below, sequenced in a study of blood T cell repertoires in COVID-19. Assay used: immunoSEQ multiplex PCR; TCRdb lists only in-frame clones, some missing. The sample has 200,000 to 250,000 clones, about 92% seen once. Sequenced material: peripheral blood. These receptors were taken from a man in his thirties or forties with acute or convalescent COVID-19.

This clone has just a few counts. The chain links TRBV5-1 to TRBJ2-7; D is possibly TRBD1 (6 bases). The germline CDR1 and CDR2 sequences are SGHRS and YFSETQ. V dropped 4 bases and J dropped 0 bases, with 17 bases sitting between them. CDR3 length: 16 amino acids. This chain's CDR3 is CASSPTGRTSSYEQYF. CDR3 DNA sequence: TGCGCCAGCAGCCCAACAGGGCGTACTTCCTCCTACGAGCAGTACTTC.

This chain links TRBV6-5 with TRBJ1-1, with 8 bases that match TRBD1. The CDR3 totals 14 residues. The J segment lost 5 bases and the V segment lost 5 bases, leaving 7 bases of the junction unmatched. Germline CDR1 MNHEY, CDR2 SVGAGI. In DNA form, the CDR3 reads TGTGCCAGCAGTACAGGGGGAGGTAGGACTGAAGCTTTCTTT. As protein: CASSTGGGRTEAFF.

The chain combines TRBV10-3 with TRBJ2-7, with a possible D match to TRBD2 (6 bases). The germline CDR1 and CDR2 sequences are ENHRY and SYGVKD. Trimming stripped 10 bases from V and 5 bases from J, with 27 bases between. The CDR3 is 16 amino acids. This CDR3 is CATMGAFGGAGDEQYF. For the CDR3, the DNA is TGTGCCACAATGGGTGCCTTCGGGGGAGCTGGTGACGAGCAGTACTTC.

A single count supports this clone. The chain uses TRBV10-3 and TRBJ2-7; 7 positions agree with TRBD1. The V gene end was trimmed by 2 bases and the J gene end by 5 bases; junction bases not matched to a gene: 3. Looked up from germline, CDR1 is ENHRY and CDR2 is SYGVKD. CDR3 size: 13 residues. CDR3 DNA: TGTGCCATCAGTGAGAGAGGGGGCCACGAGCAGTACTTC. Encoded protein: CAISERGGHEQYF.

The V gene is TRBV7-8, the J gene TRBJ2-6; TRBD1 aligns across 9 bases. V lost 1 base and J lost 4; bases outside the gene matches: 11. The CDR3 covers 19 residues. CDR1 SGHVS and CDR2 FQNEAQ come from the germline V gene. CDR3 in DNA: TGTGCCAGCAGCTTAGGGTCTGGGACAGGGAATAGCGGGGCCAACGTCCTGACTTTC. Residues: CASSLGSGTGNSGANVLTF.

This chain links TRBV7-3 with TRBJ2-3, with a possible D match to TRBD2 (6 bases). This CDR3 comprises 18 residues. In germline, CDR1 is SGHTA, CDR2 FQGTGA. Trimming removed 5 bases from V and 6 bases from J, with 27 bases in between. The CDR3 is CASSRHGTLVPGVDTQYF. As DNA, the CDR3 is TGTGCCAGCAGCCGCCACGGGACTCTAGTACCGGGTGTCGATACGCAGTATTTT.

The CDR3, as DNA: TGTGCCAGCAGTTCGAGACTAGCGGGACGACTCACAGATACGCAGTATTTT. As protein: CASSSRLAGRLTDTQYF. The chain is built from TRBV5-4 and TRBJ2-3; 11 nucleotides align to TRBD2. CDR1 is SGHNT and CDR2 is YYREEE in the germline V gene (reference sequence). This CDR3 contains 17 residues. V lost 5 bases, J lost 2 bases, and 10 bases stayed unmatched.

This chain connects TRBV5-1 to TRBJ2-1; a possible D gene is TRBD1 (6 bases). V was clipped by 0 bases and J by 3 bases, with 7 bases between them. The germline CDR1 and CDR2 sequences are SGHRS and YFSETQ. The CDR3 consists of 14 residues. The CDR3 reads CASSLGTVYNEQFF. Written as DNA, the CDR3 is TGCGCCAGCAGCTTGGGGACAGTCTACAATGAGCAGTTCTTC.

The V gene is TRBV13, the J gene TRBJ2-5, with D unclear. The CDR3 runs 15 residues. The V gene's germline CDR1 is PRHDT and CDR2 FYEKMQ (reference sequence). The V gene lost 0 bases and the J gene lost 1 base, with 9 bases spanning the gap. CDR3 protein: CASSLGLAIQETQYF. The CDR3 bases are TGTGCCAGCAGCTTAGGCCTCGCTATCCAAGAGACCCAGTACTTC.

This CDR3 is CASSLVRQGAPLSNQPQHF. CDR3 in DNA: TGTGCCAGCAGCTTAGTTCGTCAGGGGGCTCCCCTCAGCAATCAGCCCCAGCATTTT. The chain couples TRBV11-3 to TRBJ1-5; 8 positions agree with TRBD1. Germline V gene data show CDR1 as SGHNT and CDR2 as YENEEA. The CDR3 is 19 residues long. Unmatched junction bases numbered 12, after V lost 1 base and J lost 1 base. Based on the CDR3 plus reference TRBV11-3 and TRBJ1-5, the full variable domain is EAGVVQSPRYKIIEKKQPVAFWCNPISGHNTLYWYLQNLGQGPELLIRYENEEAVDDSQLPKDRFSAERLKGVDSTLKIQPAELGDSAVYLCASSLVRQGAPLSNQPQHFGDGTRLSIL.

The rearrangement links TRBV18 to TRBJ2-1; 12 bases match TRBD2. The CDR3 sequence is 17 residues long. After removal of 0 bases from V and 7 bases from J, the junction contained 7 bases not matched to a gene. The V gene's germline CDR1 is KGHSH and CDR2 LQKENI. DNA of the CDR3: TGTGCCAGCTCACCACCGTTAAGACTAGCGGGAGTTAATGAGCAGTTCTTC. Residues: CASSPPLRLAGVNEQFF.

The chain joins TRBV5-1 to TRBJ2-2, with 10 bases aligning to TRBD2. Germline lookup yields CDR1 SGHRS and CDR2 YFSETQ. The CDR3 runs to 16 residues. The V and J ends lost 3 bases and 7 bases, in that order; junction bases with no gene match: 9. The CDR3 sequence: CASSSASGGPGGELFF. For the CDR3, the DNA is TGCGCCAGCAGCTCGGCTAGCGGGGGCCCCGGCGGGGAGCTGTTTTTT.

The chain combines TRBV7-2 with TRBJ1-2; no reliable D call. In germline, CDR1 is SGHTA, CDR2 FQGNSA. V lost 5 bases and J 6 bases, leaving 16 bases between the germline ends. The CDR3 is made up of 14 amino acids. Written as DNA, the CDR3 is TGTGCCAGCAGCCATTACCTAACAGCGGATGGCTACACCTTC. Protein sequence: CASSHYLTADGYTF.

This sequence joins TRBV14 and TRBJ2-7; D gene unclear. Germline CDR1 SGHDN, CDR2 FVKESK. This CDR3 spans 15 amino acids. V was cut by 0 bases and J by 5 bases, with 14 bases left in between. The CDR3 DNA is TGTGCCAGCAGCCAAGATCGACGAGGTTCCAACGAGCAGTACTTC. It is translated as CASSQDRRGSNEQYF.

This clone has only a few counts. The genes are TRBV9 and TRBJ2-1; no clear D. This CDR3 has 14 residues. Germline values: CDR1 SGDLS, CDR2 YYNGEE. V lost 0 bases, J lost 7 bases, and 11 bases lay in between. The DNA for the CDR3 is TGTGCCAGCAGCGTAGCGGGTTCGAGTAATGAGCAGTTCTTC. Protein sequence: CASSVAGSSNEQFF. Based on the CDR3 plus reference TRBV9 and TRBJ2-1, the full variable domain is DSGVTQTPKHLITATGQRVTLRCSPRSGDLSVYWYQQSLDQGLQFLIQYYNGEERAKGNILERFSAQQFPDLHSELNLSSLELGDSALYFCASSVAGSSNEQFFGPGTRLTVL.

This clone was found once. V usage is TRBV5-1 and J usage is TRBJ2-6; possibly TRBD2 for D (6 bases). This CDR3 comprises 16 residues. Trimming took off 4 bases at V and 4 bases at J, with 15 bases between the two ends. Germline assignment: CDR1 SGHRS and CDR2 YFSETQ. The CDR3 sequence is CASSLRWEVGANVLTF. CDR3 DNA: TGCGCCAGCAGCCTCCGCTGGGAGGTGGGGGCCAACGTCCTGACTTTC.

The CDR3 region has the DNA TGTGCCAGCAGCCAAGTAGAACCGGACAGCCTAATAAACACTGAAGCTTTCTTT. Its protein is CASSQVEPDSLINTEAFF. The rearrangement links TRBV14 to TRBJ1-1, with D maybe TRBD1 (6 bases). The CDR3 sequence is 18 residues long. Germline values: CDR1 SGHDN, CDR2 FVKESK. V lost 1 base, J lost 2 bases, and 20 bases lay in between. Complete variable domain (other parts from reference TRBV14 and TRBJ1-1): EAGVTQFPSHSVIEKGQTVTLRCDPISGHDNLYWYRRVMGKEIKFLLHFVKESKQDESGMPNNRFLAERTGGTYSTLKVQPAELEDSGVYFCASSQVEPDSLINTEAFFGQGTRLTVV.

The chain combines TRBV25-1 with TRBJ2-6, with D uncertain. V lost 6 bases and J lost 3, with 6 bases in between. Germline V gives CDR1 MGHDK, CDR2 SYGVNS. The CDR3 has 13 amino acids. CDR3 nucleotide sequence: TGTGCCAGCAGAATGAGTGGGGCCAACGTCCTGACTTTC. Translating it yields CASRMSGANVLTF.

The chain joins TRBV19 to TRBJ1-1, with D unresolved. Per the germline V gene, CDR1 is LNHDA and CDR2 is SQIVND (reference sequence). Trimming pared 7 bases from V and 0 bases from J, leaving 12 bases between. The CDR3 covers 14 residues. CDR3 region: CASTPPTMNTEAFF. The CDR3, as DNA: TGTGCCAGTACCCCGCCGACAATGAACACTGAAGCTTTCTTT. Full variable domain (missing parts from reference TRBV19 and TRBJ1-1): DGGITQSPKYLFRKEGQNVTLSCEQNLNHDAMYWYRQDPGQGLRLIYYSQIVNDFQKGDIAEGYSVSREKKESFPLTVTSAQKNPTAFYLCASTPPTMNTEAFFGQGTRLTVV.

The gene calls are TRBV28 and TRBJ1-1; no definite D call. Germline V gene sequence: CDR1 MDHEN, CDR2 SYDVKM. V was trimmed by 7 bases and J by 8 bases, leaving 8 bases between them. This CDR3 has 10 residues. The CDR3 here is CASMAVEAFF. The DNA of the CDR3 is TGTGCCAGCATGGCGGTAGAAGCTTTCTTT.

The chain employs TRBV4-2 and TRBJ1-5; D unclear. The length of the CDR3 is 17 residues. The germline V gene has CDR1 LGHNA and CDR2 YNFKEQ. Trimming shortened V by 0 bases and J by 5 bases, and 17 bases separated the two germline ends. CDR3 bases: TGTGCCAGCAGCCAAGAGGAGGTCAGAATAACGGATCAGCCCCAGCATTTT. Protein: CASSQEEVRITDQPQHF.

This CDR3 is CASSIWRHYGYTF. As DNA, the CDR3 is TGTGCCAGTAGTATATGGCGGCACTATGGCTACACCTTC. The rearrangement links TRBV19 to TRBJ1-2; D call uncertain. Germline V lookup: CDR1 LNHDA, CDR2 SQIVND (reference sequence). Trimming cost V 2 bases and J 3 bases, with 7 bases left between them. The CDR3 runs to 13 residues.